The following is a T cell receptor (beta chain) sequence with its context. This record comes from a study of blood T cell repertoires in COVID-19. Seattle patients were enrolled during active infection and followed longitudinally. Trimming pared 4 bases from V and 3 bases from J, leaving 7 bases between. The germline V gene encodes CDR1 SQVTM and CDR2 ANQGSEA. This CDR3 comprises 11 residues. The table came from immunoSEQ multiplex PCR; TCRdb's copy has only in-frame clones and leaves some out. The sample holds 250,000 to 300,000 clones, approximately 88% seen once. The clonotype comes from a woman in her sixties or seventies with COVID-19, enrolled during active disease. The sample taken for sequencing was peripheral blood. The J gene is TRBJ2-7, the V gene TRBV29-1, with D uncertain. CDR3: CSVAYSYEQYF. As DNA, the CDR3 is TGCAGCGTTGCTTACAGCTACGAGCAGTACTTC.